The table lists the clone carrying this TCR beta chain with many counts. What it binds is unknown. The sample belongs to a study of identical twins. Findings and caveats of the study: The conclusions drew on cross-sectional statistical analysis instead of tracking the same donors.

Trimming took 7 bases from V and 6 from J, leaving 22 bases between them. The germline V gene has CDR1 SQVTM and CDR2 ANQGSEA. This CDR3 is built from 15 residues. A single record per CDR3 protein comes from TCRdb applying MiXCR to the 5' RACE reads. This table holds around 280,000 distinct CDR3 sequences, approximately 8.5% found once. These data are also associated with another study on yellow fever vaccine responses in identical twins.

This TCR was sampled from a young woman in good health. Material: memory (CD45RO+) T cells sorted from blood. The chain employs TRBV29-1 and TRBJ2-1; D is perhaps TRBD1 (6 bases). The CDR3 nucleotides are TGCAGCGCCCAGGGGTATAGGGCGATCTTCAATGAGCAGTTCTTC. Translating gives CSAQGYRAIFNEQFF.